Included here is one TCR beta chain sequence, with context. What it recognizes is unknown. This sample is drawn from a study of regulatory T cells in long-lasting Graves disease. In the study overall: Positive TSH receptor antibodies alongside over 5 years of antithyroid drugs were what marked Graves' disease as persistent.

Time point specified: persistent/refractory GD, antithyroid drugs over 5 years with positive TRAb. From RNA extracted from PBMCs, the TCR library was made. Building of the TCR beta libraries involved iRepertoire HTBI primers and Arm-PCR of CDR3 regions. MiXCR, run by TCRdb on the multiplex PCR reads, gives a single entry per CDR3 protein. The table has 700,000 or so distinct CDR3 sequences, around 32% seen once. General study results and limits: With persistent disease, TRBV28, TRBJ1-2 and TRBJ2-5 were the favored segments.

Trimming took 4 bases from V and 9 from J; bases not matched to a gene: 16. CDR1 SGHKS and CDR2 YYEKEE come from the germline V gene (reference sequence). The length of the CDR3 is 16 residues. The material sequenced was peripheral blood mononuclear cells (PBMCs), taken when the disease was refractory, from a patient treated with antithyroid drugs. The V and J genes are TRBV5-5 and TRBJ2-5; the match to TRBD2 covers 9 bases. This TCR derives from a female donor with Graves disease. The chain's CDR3 is CASSLSGTSTLEAQYF. CDR3 DNA: TGTGCCAGCAGCCTATCCGGGACTAGCACACTTGAGGCCCAGTACTTC.